These 14 T cell receptor beta chains were sequenced from one sample in a study of CD8 T cells in Susac syndrome. The RNA, roughly 0.45 to 1 ug, was put through reverse transcription using random hexamers. TCRdb used MiXCR to reprocess the immunoSEQ multiplex PCR reads, holding one entry per CDR3 protein. Among about 120,000 distinct CDR3 sequences listed, 94% were seen once. Sequenced: CD4+ T cells from PBMCs. These receptors came from a human donor in good health.

The V call is TRBV20-1, the J call TRBJ2-7; D not resolved. Trimming took off 3 bases at V and 6 bases at J, with 9 bases between the two ends. This CDR3 contains 11 residues. CDR1 is DFQATT and CDR2 is SNEGSKA in the germline V gene (reference sequence). CDR3 in amino acids: CSASLSGEQYF. CDR3 DNA: TGCAGTGCTAGTTTGTCCGGCGAGCAGTACTTC.

The chain combines TRBV18 with TRBJ1-1; D is unclear. Germline CDR1 and CDR2: KGHSH and LQKENI. Trimming shortened V by 5 bases and J by 0 bases, and 7 bases separated the two germline ends. The CDR3 sequence is 13 residues long. The DNA for the CDR3 is TGTGCCAGCTCAATAGAAATGAACACTGAAGCTTTCTTT. It specifies CASSIEMNTEAFF.

The chain carries TRBV19 and TRBJ1-1, with D perhaps matching TRBD1 (6 bases). The CDR3 consists of 13 residues. From germline, CDR1 is LNHDA and CDR2 SQIVND (reference sequence). Trimming stripped 3 bases from V and 3 bases from J, with 8 bases between. Written as DNA, the CDR3 is TGTGCCAGTAGTATTCCAGGGGACACTGAAGCTTTCTTT. This encodes CASSIPGDTEAFF.

The chain couples TRBV30 to TRBJ2-1; D possibly corresponds to TRBD2 (5 bases). Trimming removed 0 bases from V and 6 bases from J, with 15 bases in between. In germline, CDR1 is GTSNPN, CDR2 SVGIG (reference sequence). The CDR3 loop spans 15 amino acids. The CDR3 region is CAWSVPLLVANEQFF. CDR3 bases: TGTGCCTGGAGTGTCCCCCTACTAGTGGCCAATGAGCAGTTCTTC.

This clonotype was seen just once. CDR3 residues: CASSTQAQAGYNEQFF. Here the CDR3 DNA reads TGTGCCAGTAGCACTCAAGCTCAAGCGGGCTACAATGAGCAGTTCTTC. The J gene is TRBJ2-1, the V gene TRBV19, with a possible D match to TRBD2 (6 bases). The CDR3 extends over 16 amino acids. Germline-derived CDR1 and CDR2 are LNHDA and SQIVND (reference sequence). V was clipped by 6 bases and J by 3 bases, with 18 bases between them.

This clonotype appeared a few times. J is TRBJ2-5 and V is TRBV6-2 or TRBV6-3, with a possible D match to TRBD2 (5 bases). The CDR3 contains 17 residues. V lost 0 bases, J lost 0 bases, and 14 bases lay in between. CDR1 MNHEY and CDR2 SVGEGT come from the germline V gene. CDR3 in DNA: TGTGCCAGCAGTTACTCGGTCCCTAGCTGGTACCAAGAGACCCAGTACTTC. Residues: CASSYSVPSWYQETQYF.

The chain carries TRBV5-1 and TRBJ2-1, with 7 bases that match TRBD1. The V gene's germline CDR1 is SGHRS and CDR2 YFSETQ. The CDR3 has 16 residues. V gave up 0 bases and J gave up 1 base; unmatched junction bases: 4. CDR3 sequence reads: CASSLAVTGSYNEQFF. CDR3 nucleotides: TGCGCCAGCAGCTTGGCCGTGACAGGGTCCTACAATGAGCAGTTCTTC.

This clonotype was counted once. V gene TRBV5-1 combines with J gene TRBJ2-7; D tentatively reads TRBD1 or TRBD2 (5 bases each). CDR3 length: 14 residues. V lost 4 bases and J 2 bases, leaving 13 bases between the germline ends. The germline V gene has CDR1 SGHRS and CDR2 YFSETQ. CDR3 sequence (DNA): TGCGCCAGCAGCGTTGGGACGGAAGCCTACGAGCAGTACTTC. Translated, it gives CASSVGTEAYEQYF.

The chain combines TRBV7-8 with TRBJ1-1, with TRBD1 as a possible D gene (6 bases). The germline CDR1 and CDR2 sequences are SGHVS and FQNEAQ. Between the trimmed V and J ends, which lost 10 bases and 4 bases, there was a span of 34 bases. The CDR3 has 19 amino acids. CDR3 region: CATKPPIRLQGRYGTEAFF. CDR3 DNA sequence: TGTGCCACCAAGCCGCCGATAAGGCTACAGGGAAGGTACGGCACTGAAGCTTTCTTT. The full variable domain, with the rest looked up from reference TRBV7-8 and TRBJ1-1, is GAGVSQSPRYKVAKRGQDVALRCDPISGHVSLFWYQQALGQGPEFLTYFQNEAQLDKSGLPSDRFFAERPEGSVSTLKIQRTQQEDSAVYLCATKPPIRLQGRYGTEAFFGQGTRLTVV.

The V and J genes are TRBV24-1 and TRBJ2-1; no clear D gene. Trimming pared 5 bases from V and 0 bases from J, leaving 10 bases between. In germline, CDR1 is KGHDR, CDR2 SFDVKD. CDR3 length: 15 amino acids. CDR3 residues: CATSVGGSSYNEQFF. The CDR3 DNA sequence: TGTGCCACCAGTGTCGGCGGCTCCTCCTACAATGAGCAGTTCTTC.

V gene TRBV7-2 combines with J gene TRBJ2-7, with 11 bases that match TRBD2. Per the germline V gene, CDR1 is SGHTA and CDR2 is FQGNSA. The trim removed 5 bases at V and 5 bases at J, leaving 14 bases unmatched. The CDR3 sequence is 17 residues long. The CDR3 DNA reads TGTGCCAGCAGCAAAAAGGGGACTAGCGGAGGCGGTCACGAGCAGTACTTC. This encodes CASSKKGTSGGGHEQYF.

The chain has TRBV20-1 and TRBJ1-4; no definite D call. Looked up from germline, CDR1 is DFQATT and CDR2 is SNEGSKA (reference sequence). The CDR3 has 13 residues. V lost 0 bases, J lost 5 bases, and 7 bases lay in between. CDR3 DNA: TGCAGTGCTAGAGATCTGGGGAATGAAAAACTGTTTTTT. It is translated as CSARDLGNEKLFF.

Details on this clonotype: An end of the junction does not agree with germline; a read error may underlie this. The rearrangement links TRBV28 to TRBJ2-7; D might be TRBD2 (5 bases). Germline-derived CDR1 and CDR2 are MDHEN and SYDVKM. The CDR3 extends over 12 amino acids. CDR3 protein: CASTSIPGSLSF. In DNA, the CDR3 is TGTGCCAGCACTTCAATACCGGGAAGTCTCAGCTTC.

This chain uses TRBV6-5 with TRBJ2-7, with D tentatively TRBD2 (6 bases). This CDR3 region has 14 residues. Germline V gene lookup returns CDR1 MNHEY and CDR2 SVGAGI. Deletions cut 9 bases from V and 4 bases from J, with 19 bases between. As DNA, the CDR3 is TGTGCCAGTCAGGAGCGGACTAAAGGGTACGAGCAGTACTTC. It is translated as CASQERTKGYEQYF.